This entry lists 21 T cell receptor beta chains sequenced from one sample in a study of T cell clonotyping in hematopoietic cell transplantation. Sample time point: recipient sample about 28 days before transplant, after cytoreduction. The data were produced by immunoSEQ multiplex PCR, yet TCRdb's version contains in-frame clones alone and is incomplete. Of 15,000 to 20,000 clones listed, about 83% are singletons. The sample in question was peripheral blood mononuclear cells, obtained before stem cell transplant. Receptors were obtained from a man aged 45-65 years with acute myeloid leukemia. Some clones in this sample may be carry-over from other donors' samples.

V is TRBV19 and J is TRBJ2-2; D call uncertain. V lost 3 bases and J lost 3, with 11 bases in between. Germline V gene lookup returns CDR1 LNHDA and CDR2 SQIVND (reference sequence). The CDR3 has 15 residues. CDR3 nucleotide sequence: TGTGCCAGTAGTATTCTTAACAGAGACACCGGGGAGCTGTTTTTT. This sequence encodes CASSILNRDTGELFF. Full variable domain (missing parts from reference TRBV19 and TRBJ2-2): DGGITQSPKYLFRKEGQNVTLSCEQNLNHDAMYWYRQDPGQGLRLIYYSQIVNDFQKGDIAEGYSVSREKKESFPLTVTSAQKNPTAFYLCASSILNRDTGELFFGEGSRLTVL.

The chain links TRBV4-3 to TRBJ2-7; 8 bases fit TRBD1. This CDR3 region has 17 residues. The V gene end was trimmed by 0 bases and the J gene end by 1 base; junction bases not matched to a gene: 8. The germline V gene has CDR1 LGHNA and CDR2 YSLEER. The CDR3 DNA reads TGCGCCAGCAGCCAAGAAAGGAGAAACAGGGGGTCCTACGAGCAGTACTTC. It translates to CASSQERRNRGSYEQYF.

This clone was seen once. The CDR3 loop is CARLKAGELFF. In DNA, the CDR3 is TGTGCCCGACTTAAGGCCGGGGAGCTGTTTTTT. This chain links TRBV2 with TRBJ2-2; D remains ambiguous. V dropped 11 bases and J dropped 6 bases, with 10 bases sitting between them. The CDR3 sequence is 11 residues long. Germline V gene sequence: CDR1 SNHLY, CDR2 FYNNEI. Together with reference TRBV2 and TRBJ2-2, the CDR3 gives the full variable domain: EPEVTQTPSHQVTQMGQEVILRCVPISNHLYFYWYRQILGQKVEFLVSFYNNEISEKSEIFDDQFSVERPDGSNFTLKIRSTKLEDSAMYFCARLKAGELFFGEGSRLTVL.

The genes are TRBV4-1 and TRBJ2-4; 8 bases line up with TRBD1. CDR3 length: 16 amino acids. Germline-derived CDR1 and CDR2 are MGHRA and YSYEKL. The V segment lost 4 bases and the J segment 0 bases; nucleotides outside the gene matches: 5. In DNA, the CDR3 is TGCGCCAGCAGCCCTCTACAGGGGGAAGCCAAAAACATTCAGTACTTC. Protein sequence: CASSPLQGEAKNIQYF.

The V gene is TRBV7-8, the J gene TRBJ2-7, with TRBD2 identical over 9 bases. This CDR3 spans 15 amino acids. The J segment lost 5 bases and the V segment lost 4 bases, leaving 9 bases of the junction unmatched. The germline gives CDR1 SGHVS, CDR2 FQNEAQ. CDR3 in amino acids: CASSSGTSFYDEQYF. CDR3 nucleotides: TGTGCCAGCAGCTCCGGGACTAGCTTTTACGACGAGCAGTACTTC.

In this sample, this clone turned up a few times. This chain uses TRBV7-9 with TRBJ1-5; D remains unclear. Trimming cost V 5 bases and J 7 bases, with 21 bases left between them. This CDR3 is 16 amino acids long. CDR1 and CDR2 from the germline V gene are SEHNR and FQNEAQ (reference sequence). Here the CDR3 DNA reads TGTGCCAGCAGCCATTCGTCGCGAGGGAACTACCAGCCCCAGCATTTT. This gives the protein CASSHSSRGNYQPQHF.

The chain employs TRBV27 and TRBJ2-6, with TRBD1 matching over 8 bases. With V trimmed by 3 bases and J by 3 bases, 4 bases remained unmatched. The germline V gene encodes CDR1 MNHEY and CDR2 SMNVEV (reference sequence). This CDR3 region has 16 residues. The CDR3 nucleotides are TGTGCCAGCAGTTTGGACAGGGCGTTTGGGGCCAACGTCCTGACTTTC. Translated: CASSLDRAFGANVLTF. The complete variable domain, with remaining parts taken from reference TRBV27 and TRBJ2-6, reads EAQVTQNPRYLITVTGKKLTVTCSQNMNHEYMSWYRQDPGLGLRQIYYSMNVEVTDKGDVPEGYKVSRKEKRNFPLILESPSPNQTSLYFCASSLDRAFGANVLTFGAGSRLTVL.

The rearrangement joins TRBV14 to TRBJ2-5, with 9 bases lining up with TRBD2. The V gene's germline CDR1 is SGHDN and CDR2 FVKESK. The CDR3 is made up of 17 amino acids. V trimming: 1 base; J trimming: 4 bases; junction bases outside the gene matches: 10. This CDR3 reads CASSQGSSGGPRETQYF. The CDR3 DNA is TGTGCCAGCAGCCAAGGATCGAGCGGGGGGCCTCGAGAGACCCAGTACTTC.

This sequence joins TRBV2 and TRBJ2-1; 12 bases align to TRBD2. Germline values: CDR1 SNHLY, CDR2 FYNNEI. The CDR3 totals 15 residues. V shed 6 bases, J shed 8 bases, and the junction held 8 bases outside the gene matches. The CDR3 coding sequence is TGTGCCAGCAGAGTTTGGGGACTAGCGGGCCATGAGCAGTTCTTC. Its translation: CASRVWGLAGHEQFF.

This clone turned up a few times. For the CDR3, the DNA is TGCGCCAGCAGCCAGGGCGGGGGGAGCACAGATACGCAGTATTTT. It translates to CASSQGGGSTDTQYF. The chain joins TRBV4-1 to TRBJ2-3, with 8 bases matching TRBD2. Germline V gene data show CDR1 as MGHRA and CDR2 as YSYEKL. This CDR3 comprises 15 residues. The V gene end was trimmed by 3 bases and the J gene end by 0 bases; junction bases not matched to a gene: 2.

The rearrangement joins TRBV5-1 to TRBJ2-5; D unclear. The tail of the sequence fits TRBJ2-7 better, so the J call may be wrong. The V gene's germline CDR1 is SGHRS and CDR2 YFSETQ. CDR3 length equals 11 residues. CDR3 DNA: TGCGCCAGCAGCTTGTCCGGCGAGCAGTACTTC. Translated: CASSLSGEQYF.

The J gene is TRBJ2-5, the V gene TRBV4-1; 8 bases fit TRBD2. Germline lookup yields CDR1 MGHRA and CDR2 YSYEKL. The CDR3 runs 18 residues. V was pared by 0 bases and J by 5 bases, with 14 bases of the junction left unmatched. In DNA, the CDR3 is TGCGCCAGCAGCCAAGATCAAGGTAGCGGGGCCCGTCGGGAGACCCAGTACTTC. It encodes CASSQDQGSGARRETQYF.

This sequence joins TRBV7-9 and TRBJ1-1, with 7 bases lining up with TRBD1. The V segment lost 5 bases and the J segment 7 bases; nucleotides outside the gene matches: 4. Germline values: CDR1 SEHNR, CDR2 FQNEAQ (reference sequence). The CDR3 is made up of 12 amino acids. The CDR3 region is CASSTRGVEAFF. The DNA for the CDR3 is TGTGCCAGCAGCACCAGGGGGGTTGAAGCTTTCTTT.

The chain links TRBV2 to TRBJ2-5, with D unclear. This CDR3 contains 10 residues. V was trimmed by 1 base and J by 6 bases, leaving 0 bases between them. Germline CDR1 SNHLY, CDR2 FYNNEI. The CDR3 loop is CASSEETQYF. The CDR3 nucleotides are TGTGCCAGCAGTGAAGAGACCCAGTACTTC.

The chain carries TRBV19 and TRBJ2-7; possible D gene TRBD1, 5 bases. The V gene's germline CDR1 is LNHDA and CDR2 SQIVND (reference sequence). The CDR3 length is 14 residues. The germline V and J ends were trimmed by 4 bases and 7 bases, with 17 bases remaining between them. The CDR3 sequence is CASSRSPGIGEQYF. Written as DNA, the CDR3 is TGTGCCAGTAGTAGGAGTCCAGGGATCGGGGAGCAGTACTTC. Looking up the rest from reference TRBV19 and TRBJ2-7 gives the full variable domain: DGGITQSPKYLFRKEGQNVTLSCEQNLNHDAMYWYRQDPGQGLRLIYYSQIVNDFQKGDIAEGYSVSREKKESFPLTVTSAQKNPTAFYLCASSRSPGIGEQYFGPGTRLTVT.

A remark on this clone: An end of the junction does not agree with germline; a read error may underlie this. The CDR3 loop reads CATQGVNSPLHF. CDR3 DNA sequence: TGCGCGACACAGGGTGTCAATTCACCCCTCCACTTT. The chain links TRBV27 to TRBJ1-6; D might be TRBD1 (6 bases). CDR1 is MNHEY and CDR2 is SMNVEV in the germline V gene (reference sequence). The CDR3 covers 12 residues.

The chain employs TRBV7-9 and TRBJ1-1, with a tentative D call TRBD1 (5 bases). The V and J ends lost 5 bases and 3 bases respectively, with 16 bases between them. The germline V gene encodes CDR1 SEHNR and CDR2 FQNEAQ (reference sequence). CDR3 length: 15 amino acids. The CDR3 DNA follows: TGTGCCAGCAGCCTATGGGCAGGGTGGGACACTGAAGCTTTCTTT. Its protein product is CASSLWAGWDTEAFF.

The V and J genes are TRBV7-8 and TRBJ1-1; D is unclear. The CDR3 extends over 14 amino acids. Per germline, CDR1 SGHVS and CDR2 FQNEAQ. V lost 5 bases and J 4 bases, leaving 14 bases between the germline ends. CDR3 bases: TGTGCCAGCAGCCAAGAACCGTTTACCACTGAAGCTTTCTTT. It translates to CASSQEPFTTEAFF.

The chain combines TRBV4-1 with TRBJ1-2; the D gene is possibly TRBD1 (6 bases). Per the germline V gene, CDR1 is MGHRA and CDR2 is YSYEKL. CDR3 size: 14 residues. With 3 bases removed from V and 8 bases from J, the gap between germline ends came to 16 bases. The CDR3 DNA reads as TGCGCCAGCAGCCACCCAACAGGGCGTCTAGGCTACACCTTC. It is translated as CASSHPTGRLGYTF.

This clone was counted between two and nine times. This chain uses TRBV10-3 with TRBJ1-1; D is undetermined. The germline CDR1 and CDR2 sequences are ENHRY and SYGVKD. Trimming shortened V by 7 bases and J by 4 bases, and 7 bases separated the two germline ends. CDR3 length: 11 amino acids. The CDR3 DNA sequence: TGTGCCATCAAGGAACGCACTGAAGCTTTCTTT. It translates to CAIKERTEAFF.

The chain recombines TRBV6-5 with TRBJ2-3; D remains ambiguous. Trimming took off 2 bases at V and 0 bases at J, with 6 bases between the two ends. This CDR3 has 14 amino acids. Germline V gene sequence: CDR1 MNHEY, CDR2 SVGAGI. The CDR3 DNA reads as TGTGCCAGCAGTTACGGTGCCAGCACAGATACGCAGTATTTT. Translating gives CASSYGASTDTQYF.